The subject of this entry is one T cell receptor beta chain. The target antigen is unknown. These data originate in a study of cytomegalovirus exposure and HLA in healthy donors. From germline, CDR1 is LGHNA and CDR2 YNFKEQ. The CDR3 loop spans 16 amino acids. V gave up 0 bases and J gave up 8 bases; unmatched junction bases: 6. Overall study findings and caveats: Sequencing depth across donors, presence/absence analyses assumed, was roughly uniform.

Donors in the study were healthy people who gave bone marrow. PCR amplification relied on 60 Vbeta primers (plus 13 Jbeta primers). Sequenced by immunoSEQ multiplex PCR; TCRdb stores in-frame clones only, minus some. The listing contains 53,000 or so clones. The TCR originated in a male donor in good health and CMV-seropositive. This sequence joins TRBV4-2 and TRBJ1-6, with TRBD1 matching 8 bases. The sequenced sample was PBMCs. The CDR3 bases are TGTGCCAGCAGCCAAGATCTGCAGGGGGCCTATTCACCCCTCCACTTT. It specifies CASSQDLQGAYSPLHF.